A selection of T cell receptor beta chains follows, all from one sample in a study of cytomegalovirus exposure and HLA in healthy donors. TCRdb keeps only in-frame clones here, not all; method: immunoSEQ multiplex PCR. The data contain approximately 100,000 clones, around 90% of them singletons. The sequenced material came from PBMCs. The receptor source for this set is a woman aged 25 to 39 in good health and CMV-seronegative. Each CDR3 is given with its conserved first and last residue. Each record gives: CDR3 protein, CDR3 DNA, V gene, J gene, clone size, D gene. D genes are given only for firm matches. Clone size is not always given. Where it is, it says once, few, many or a class for expanded clones.

CDR3 protein: CASSYSGHIYGYTF
CDR3 DNA: TGTGCCAGCAGTTACTCGGGACACATCTATGGCTACACCTTC
V gene: TRBV6-5
J gene: TRBJ1-2
clone size: .
D gene: .

CDR3 protein: CASSHRRTGGLPFYGYTF
CDR3 DNA: TGTGCCAGCAGCCACCGGCGGACAGGGGGCCTCCCCTTCTATGGCTACACCTTC
V gene: TRBV7-2
J gene: TRBJ1-2
clone size: .
D gene: TRBD1

CDR3 protein: CASSWGGIHEQYF
CDR3 DNA: TGTGCCAGCAGTTGGGGGGGGATCCACGAGCAGTACTTC
V gene: TRBV27
J gene: TRBJ2-7
clone size: .
D gene: TRBD2

CDR3 protein: CASRGQGFTEAFF
CDR3 DNA: TGCGCCAGCCGGGGACAGGGATTCACTGAAGCTTTCTTT
V gene: TRBV5-1
J gene: TRBJ1-1
clone size: .
D gene: TRBD1

CDR3 protein: CASSQEVTHLATEAFF
CDR3 DNA: TGCGCCAGCAGCCAAGAAGTTACTCATTTAGCCACTGAAGCTTTCTTT
V gene: TRBV4-1
J gene: TRBJ1-1
clone size: .
D gene: .

CDR3 protein: CASFRSGGGETQYF
CDR3 DNA: TGTGCCAGCTTTAGGTCAGGGGGCGGAGAGACCCAGTACTTC
V gene: TRBV28
J gene: TRBJ2-5
clone size: few
D gene: TRBD1

CDR3 protein: CASSYGLDYGYTF
CDR3 DNA: TGTGCCAGCAGCTACGGACTAGACTATGGCTACACCTTC
V gene: TRBV6-5
J gene: TRBJ1-2
clone size: .
D gene: .

CDR3 protein: CASRQGQANQPQHF
CDR3 DNA: TGTGCCAGCAGGCAGGGACAGGCTAATCAGCCCCAGCATTTT
V gene: TRBV6-6
J gene: TRBJ1-5
clone size: .
D gene: TRBD1

CDR3 protein: CSVTTGTDTQYF
CDR3 DNA: TGCAGCGTTACCACAGGGACAGATACGCAGTATTTT
V gene: TRBV29-1
J gene: TRBJ2-3
clone size: once
D gene: .

CDR3 protein: CASSGTGFNTEAFF
CDR3 DNA: TGTGCCAGCAGTGGAACGGGATTCAACACTGAAGCTTTCTTT
V gene: TRBV25-1
J gene: TRBJ1-1
clone size: once
D gene: .

CDR3 protein: CASRESGNTIYF
CDR3 DNA: TGTGCCAGCAGAGAGTCTGGAAACACCATATATTTT
V gene: TRBV2
J gene: TRBJ1-3
clone size: .
D gene: .

CDR3 protein: CASARDYEQYF
CDR3 DNA: TGTGCCAGCGCGCGAGACTACGAGCAGTACTTC
V gene: TRBV7-9
J gene: TRBJ2-7
clone size: once
D gene: .

CDR3 protein: CASSPRTVNSPLHF
CDR3 DNA: TGCGCCAGCAGCCCACGGACAGTAAATTCACCCCTCCACTTT
V gene: TRBV10-1
J gene: TRBJ1-6
clone size: few
D gene: .

CDR3 protein: CASRYGHANTGELFF
CDR3 DNA: TGCGCCAGCAGGTACGGACACGCGAACACCGGGGAGCTGTTTTTT
V gene: TRBV4-1
J gene: TRBJ2-2
clone size: .
D gene: .